This TCR beta chain was sequenced for a study of spatial heterogeneity in lung cancer (dated by TCRdb to about 2019). Background on the whole study: Beta-chain transcripts were consistently detected in greater numbers than alpha-chain transcripts, which likely reflects a higher abundance of beta-chain transcripts. TCR transcript counts in tumor regions correlated strongly with a T cell transcriptional module score from matched bulk RNA-seq. In the raw uncorrected reads, each unique combination of TCR and UMI appeared on average more than ten times. The study quantitatively compared TCR alpha and beta repertoires across multiple tumor regions, matched nontumor lung and blood in non-small cell lung cancer. Nonsynonymous mutation counts, determined by whole-exome sequencing of tumor tissue, were related to features of the TCR repertoire. Both alpha and beta chains were TCR-sequenced in around 230 tumor regions, about 69 matched nontumor lung samples and roughly 50 PBMC samples obtained at surgery. Points the paper makes about the study in general: Counts of ubiquitous and regional expanded TCRs correlated with counts of ubiquitous and regional nonsynonymous mutations, respectively. Additional single-cell paired TCR alpha and beta sequencing was considered necessary to confirm, at a functional level, the hypothesis that regional TCRs recognize regional mutations. TCR-seq coverage of tumor T cells was estimated at only roughly 7.7% for alpha chains and around 13% for beta chains. A correlation was observed between the number of expanded intratumoral alpha and beta TCRs and the tumor nonsynonymous mutation count.

Taken with the paper, the label for time point translates to: sample taken at primary tumor resection. Donors were approximately 72 patients with early-stage, untreated non-small cell lung cancer from the lung TRACERx cohort. For TCR sequencing, whole RNA was extracted from tumor and nontumor lung tissue, or from cryopreserved PBMC samples, and no cell sorting was done. Only patients for whom sufficient RNA was available from at least two tumor regions were selected for TCR sequencing. A lung pathologist reviewed the tumor and adjacent nontumor lung specimens before the specimens were selected. The CDR3 spans 12 residues, from the cysteine through the phenylalanine. Only the CDR3 part of the read is kept: 36 bases, read in frame from the first base. The germline V gene gives CDR1 as KGHDR and CDR2 as SFDVKD. V is reduced by 1 base and J by 6 bases, leaving a spacing of 4 bases between them. To prepare the library, 5' RACE was applied. Sequenced using a NextSeq 500. To allow correction of PCR and sequencing errors, the TCR library protocol tagged every TCR cDNA molecule with a unique molecular identifier. The study's processing was this. Decombinator tools were used for TCR identification, UMI-based error correction and CDR3 extraction. Expanded TCRs were defined as those above a frequency of 2 per 1,000, corresponding to the top 1% of the tumor frequency distribution. Expanded tumor TCRs statistically deemed absent (corrected P<0.05) from at least one tumor region were classed as regional, and all other expanded tumor TCRs were classed as ubiquitous. Renyi diversity was calculated using the R vegan package after each repertoire was subsampled 100 times to 5,000 TCRs. CDR3 similarity networks were constructed using string-kernel similarity of amino acid triplets, with links drawn between CDR3s whose pairwise similarity was above 0.82. In TCRdb, the public reads were trimmed at Q25 with fastp and aligned with MiXCR, with productive beta chains retained. Each entry merges the rows of one CDR3 protein and shows their most common DNA and genes. The V and J calls were not made by the authors but by TCRdb's processing. A total of approximately 6,600 distinct CDR3 sequences appear in this sample, 1% to 1.5% of them only once. The ten largest clones capture approximately 9.4% of the sample.

By its share of the sample, this clonotype is large (0.1 to 1%). Its antigen specificity is not known. Base qualities are not at hand, and no much larger clone is one base apart. The receptor was isolated from a male donor with early-stage non-small cell lung cancer. Sequencing used lung tumor tissue, obtained at surgery. The sequence links TRBV24-1 to TRBJ2-3; there is no confident call for the D gene. The CDR3 region reads CATSDLVDTQYF. The sequence in DNA is TGTGCCACCAGTGATTTAGTCGATACGCAGTATTTT.